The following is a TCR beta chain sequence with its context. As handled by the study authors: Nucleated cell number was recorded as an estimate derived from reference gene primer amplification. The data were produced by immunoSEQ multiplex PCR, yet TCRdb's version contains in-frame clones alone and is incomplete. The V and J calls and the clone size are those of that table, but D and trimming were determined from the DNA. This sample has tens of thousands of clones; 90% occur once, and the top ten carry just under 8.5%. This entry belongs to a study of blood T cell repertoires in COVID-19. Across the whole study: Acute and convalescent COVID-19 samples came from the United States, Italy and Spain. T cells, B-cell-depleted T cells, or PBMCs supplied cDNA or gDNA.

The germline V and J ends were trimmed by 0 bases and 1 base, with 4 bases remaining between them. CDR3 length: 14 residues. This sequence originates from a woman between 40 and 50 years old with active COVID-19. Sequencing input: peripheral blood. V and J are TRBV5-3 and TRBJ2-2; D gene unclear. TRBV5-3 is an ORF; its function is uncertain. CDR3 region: CARSLGGNTGELFF. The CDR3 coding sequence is TGTGCCAGAAGCTTGGGAGGGAACACCGGGGAGCTGTTTTTT.